This T cell receptor beta chain was retrieved from a study of T cells after yellow fever vaccination. The study, taken as a whole, reports: Among primary-vaccination clones, most reappeared after the booster, at roughly 95% for CD4 and 88% for CD8. The study noted that FACS-sorted repertoires could contain abundant clonotypes contaminating from the bulk population.

This clonotype occurred many times. The target antigen is unknown. Trimming shortened V by 5 bases and J by 0 bases, and 12 bases separated the two germline ends. This CDR3 has 15 residues. TCRdb recomputed calls from the 5' RACE reads with MiXCR, one row per CDR3 protein. The sample includes 550,000 or so distinct CDR3 sequences, roughly a fifth seen only once; the top ten take around an eighth. The source is a man aged 25-45 years who received the YFV17D yellow fever vaccine. Sequencing was performed on PBMCs, taken 15 days after the yellow fever booster vaccination. The chain recombines TRBV12-3 or TRBV12-4 with TRBJ2-3; D is undetermined. This chain's CDR3 is CASSPTGRSTDTQYF. Here the CDR3 DNA reads TGTGCCAGCAGTCCGACTGGACGAAGCACAGATACGCAGTATTTT.